Below are 22 T cell receptor beta chains sequenced from a single sample in a study of tumor T cells in aggressive B-cell lymphoma. The assay was immunoSEQ multiplex PCR, and TCRdb's table has in-frame clones only and misses some. The table includes roughly 1,700 clones, around 94% detected once. Sequenced: tumor tissue. The receptors originated from an adult with diffuse large B cell lymphoma.

The V call is TRBV28, the J call TRBJ2-7, with TRBD1 matching over 7 bases. The germline V gene encodes CDR1 MDHEN and CDR2 SYDVKM. This CDR3 has 15 residues. V dropped 1 base and J dropped 2; count of bases not matched to a gene: 5. CDR3 in amino acids: CASSLSGTVAYEQYF. Here the CDR3 DNA reads TGTGCCAGCAGTTTATCTGGGACAGTCGCCTACGAGCAGTACTTC.

V gene TRBV4-2 combines with J gene TRBJ1-1, with D unresolved. CDR1 is LGHNA, CDR2 YNFKEQ, per germline. The V end was cut by 3 bases, the J end by 0 bases, with 11 bases between. The CDR3 consists of 15 residues. CDR3 DNA sequence: TGTGCCAGCAGCCATCTTTCGACTGTGAACACTGAAGCTTTCTTT. Translating gives CASSHLSTVNTEAFF.

This clone was observed once. The rearrangement uses TRBV18 and TRBJ2-7, with 8 positions matching TRBD1. The CDR3 has 15 amino acids. V lost 1 base to trimming and J lost 3 bases; unmatched junction nucleotides: 5. From germline, CDR1 is KGHSH and CDR2 LQKENI. CDR3 sequence: CASSPRQGSGYEQYF. CDR3 nucleotide sequence: TGTGCCAGCTCACCACGACAGGGGAGCGGCTACGAGCAGTACTTC.

The chain employs TRBV6-1 and TRBJ2-7, with D hard to call. There are 15 residues in the CDR3. V lost 4 bases and J 3 bases, leaving 16 bases between the germline ends. From germline, CDR1 is MNHNS and CDR2 SASEGT. The CDR3, as DNA: TGTGCCAGCAGTGGAAAATACCCGCTGAGCTACGAGCAGTACTTC. Protein product: CASSGKYPLSYEQYF.

This clone was seen a single time. The V call is TRBV18, the J call TRBJ1-1; maybe TRBD1 (5 bases). Trimming pared 0 bases from V and 4 bases from J, leaving 12 bases between. The CDR3 consists of 15 residues. Germline CDR1 is KGHSH and CDR2 is LQKENI. The DNA for the CDR3 is TGTGCCAGCTCACCACCAGGGGTTATGGGCACTGAAGCTTTCTTT. Translation: CASSPPGVMGTEAFF.

The chain has TRBV2 and TRBJ1-1; D might be TRBD1 (6 bases). V was trimmed by 6 bases and J by 0 bases, leaving 11 bases between them. CDR3 length equals 14 residues. Germline CDR1 SNHLY, CDR2 FYNNEI. CDR3 protein: CASSQTGLNTEAFF. The CDR3 DNA sequence: TGTGCCAGCAGCCAGACAGGTTTGAACACTGAAGCTTTCTTT. The full variable domain, in which reference TRBV2 and TRBJ1-1 provide the parts outside the CDR3, is EPEVTQTPSHQVTQMGQEVILRCVPISNHLYFYWYRQILGQKVEFLVSFYNNEISEKSEIFDDQFSVERPDGSNFTLKIRSTKLEDSAMYFCASSQTGLNTEAFFGQGTRLTVV.

The chain links TRBV30 to TRBJ1-3; unclear D gene. The CDR3 has 14 amino acids. Looked up from germline, CDR1 is GTSNPN and CDR2 is SVGIG (reference sequence). Trimming cost V 0 bases and J 3 bases, with 9 bases left between them. The CDR3 DNA sequence: TGTGCCTGGAGTGTAATAGGAGGTGGAAACACCATATATTTT. Amino acid sequence: CAWSVIGGGNTIYF.

The chain has TRBV7-3 and TRBJ2-5; 10 nucleotides agree with TRBD2. The J call is in doubt because the DNA end fits TRBJ2-7 better. Germline CDR1 and CDR2: SGHTA and FQGTGA. The CDR3 is 18 residues long. The CDR3, as DNA: TGTGCCAGCAGCTTTCTGGGACTAGCGCAAGTTGGGGCCTACGAGCAGTACTTC. Amino acid sequence: CASSFLGLAQVGAYEQYF.

The rearrangement joins TRBV4-2 to TRBJ2-5; D remains unclear. Germline CDR1 and CDR2: LGHNA and YNFKEQ. V was trimmed by 0 bases and J by 0 bases, leaving 8 bases between them. This CDR3 is 15 amino acids long. CDR3 sequence: CASSQDPEYQETQYF. The CDR3 DNA reads TGTGCCAGCAGCCAAGATCCGGAGTACCAAGAGACCCAGTACTTC.

This chain links TRBV4-2 with TRBJ2-7, with D perhaps matching TRBD1 (5 bases). V lost 2 bases, J lost 4 bases, and 15 bases lay in between. The CDR3 runs to 15 residues. Germline V lookup: CDR1 LGHNA, CDR2 YNFKEQ. The CDR3, as DNA: TGTGCCAGCAGCCAAACCATCCAGGGTCCATACGAGCAGTACTTC. Its translation is CASSQTIQGPYEQYF.

The chain has TRBV19 and TRBJ2-5; TRBD2 might be the D (5 bases). The V end lost 8 bases, the J end lost 4 bases, and 8 bases lay between the germline ends. The CDR3 extends over 11 amino acids. The germline CDR1 and CDR2 sequences are LNHDA and SQIVND (reference sequence). In nucleotides, the CDR3 is TGTGCCAGTGCGGGCGGAGAGACCCAGTACTTC. This gives the protein CASAGGETQYF.

This chain links TRBV11-3 with TRBJ2-5; 8 bases map to TRBD2. Germline V gene data show CDR1 as SGHNT and CDR2 as YENEEA. Losses at the gene ends were 2 bases for V and 4 bases for J; bases not matched to a gene: 6. The CDR3 extends over 15 amino acids. CDR3 amino acids: CASSLSSGSTETQYF. The CDR3, as DNA: TGTGCCAGCAGCTTATCCAGCGGGAGTACAGAGACCCAGTACTTC.

This rearrangement joins TRBV14 to TRBJ2-7; 10 positions match TRBD1. Looked up from germline, CDR1 is SGHDN and CDR2 is FVKESK. This CDR3 is built from 15 residues. V lost 4 bases to trimming and J lost 5 bases; unmatched junction nucleotides: 8. CDR3 sequence: CASSRRTGGIDEQYF. The CDR3 DNA reads TGTGCCAGCAGCCGCAGGACAGGGGGAATTGACGAGCAGTACTTC. The full variable domain, in which reference TRBV14 and TRBJ2-7 provide the parts outside the CDR3, is EAGVTQFPSHSVIEKGQTVTLRCDPISGHDNLYWYRRVMGKEIKFLLHFVKESKQDESGMPNNRFLAERTGGTYSTLKVQPAELEDSGVYFCASSRRTGGIDEQYFGPGTRLTVT.

The chain uses TRBV29-1 and TRBJ1-2, with TRBD1 identical over 8 bases. V gave up 6 bases and J gave up 12 bases; unmatched junction bases: 9. CDR1 SQVTM and CDR2 ANQGSEA come from the germline V gene. There are 11 residues in the CDR3. The CDR3 DNA reads TGCAGCGTGACAGGGGCCTCGGAGAACACCTTC. This gives the protein CSVTGASENTF.

Only one count was recorded for this clone. This chain connects TRBV27 to TRBJ2-7; TRBD1 agrees at 10 bases. With V trimmed by 4 bases and J by 2 bases, 2 bases remained unmatched. This CDR3 has 14 amino acids. In germline, CDR1 is MNHEY, CDR2 SMNVEV (reference sequence). CDR3 DNA sequence: TGTGCCAGCAGTTGGGGGACAGGGGCCTACGAGCAGTACTTC. Encoded protein: CASSWGTGAYEQYF.

The chain links TRBV7-9 to TRBJ2-5; 8 bases fit TRBD1. The CDR3 is made up of 14 amino acids. Germline-derived CDR1 and CDR2 are SEHNR and FQNEAQ (reference sequence). V lost 1 base, J lost 5 bases, and 3 bases stayed unmatched. The CDR3 here is CASSLGTGRETQYF. The CDR3 DNA reads TGTGCCAGCAGCTTAGGGACAGGGCGGGAGACCCAGTACTTC.

J is TRBJ2-7 and V is TRBV12-5; 9 bases map to TRBD2. The V and J ends lost 4 bases and 3 bases, in that order; junction bases with no gene match: 7. The CDR3 is 15 residues long. Per the germline V gene, CDR1 is LGHNT and CDR2 is FRNRAP. The CDR3 spells CASGWIAGAYYEQYF. CDR3 DNA sequence: TGTGCTAGTGGTTGGATAGCGGGGGCCTACTACGAGCAGTACTTC.

The chain couples TRBV19 to TRBJ1-3, with 7 bases aligning to TRBD1. V shed 9 bases and J 0 bases; nucleotides not matched to a gene: 5. Germline V gene sequence: CDR1 LNHDA, CDR2 SQIVND (reference sequence). The CDR3 length is 14 residues. DNA of the CDR3: TGTGCCAGCAAGGGACAGCACTCTGGAAACACCATATATTTT. Protein sequence: CASKGQHSGNTIYF.

This clone was detected only once. The rearrangement uses TRBV7-9 and TRBJ2-3; 9 positions match TRBD1. Losses at the gene ends were 5 bases for V and 2 bases for J; bases not matched to a gene: 8. CDR1 and CDR2 from the germline V gene are SEHNR and FQNEAQ (reference sequence). CDR3 length: 16 residues. In DNA form, the CDR3 reads TGTGCCAGCAGCGGGCGGGACAGGGACTTCACAGATACGCAGTATTTT. Translated, it gives CASSGRDRDFTDTQYF. The whole variable domain, filled in from reference TRBV7-9 and TRBJ2-3, reads DTGVSQNPRHKITKRGQNVTFRCDPISEHNRLYWYRQTLGQGPEFLTYFQNEAQLEKSRLLSDRFSAERPKGSFSTLEIQRTEQGDSAMYLCASSGRDRDFTDTQYFGPGTRLTVL.

This rearrangement joins TRBV15 to TRBJ2-2; D gene unclear. The CDR3 extends over 16 amino acids. Trimming took off 5 bases at V and 3 bases at J, with 16 bases between the two ends. In germline, CDR1 is LNHNV, CDR2 YYDKDF (reference sequence). CDR3 coding DNA: TGTGCCACCAGCGATCCAGGTCCGGTGTACACCGGGGAGCTGTTTTTT. This codes for CATSDPGPVYTGELFF.

V and J are TRBV2 and TRBJ1-1; maybe TRBD1 (6 bases). Looked up from germline, CDR1 is SNHLY and CDR2 is FYNNEI. The CDR3 totals 13 residues. The ends were cut back, 8 bases at V and 1 base at J, with 11 bases in the middle. The CDR3: CASGTRGNTEAFF. CDR3 DNA: TGTGCCAGCGGCACCAGGGGGAACACTGAAGCTTTCTTT.

DNA for the CDR3: TGTGCCAGCAGCCTAAAGCCTAGCAGGGGAACGACCTACGAGCAGTACTTC. Translating gives CASSLKPSRGTTYEQYF. The chain recombines TRBV7-6 with TRBJ2-7, with D possibly matching TRBD1 (6 bases). The CDR3 has 17 residues. V was pared by 5 bases and J by 2 bases, with 22 bases between. Germline assignment: CDR1 SGHVS and CDR2 FNYEAQ. Supplemented by reference TRBV7-6 and TRBJ2-7, the full variable domain reads GAGVSQSPRYKVTKRGQDVALRCDPISGHVSLYWYRQALGQGPEFLTYFNYEAQQDKSGLPNDRFSAERPEGSISTLTIQRTEQRDSAMYRCASSLKPSRGTTYEQYFGPGTRLTVT.